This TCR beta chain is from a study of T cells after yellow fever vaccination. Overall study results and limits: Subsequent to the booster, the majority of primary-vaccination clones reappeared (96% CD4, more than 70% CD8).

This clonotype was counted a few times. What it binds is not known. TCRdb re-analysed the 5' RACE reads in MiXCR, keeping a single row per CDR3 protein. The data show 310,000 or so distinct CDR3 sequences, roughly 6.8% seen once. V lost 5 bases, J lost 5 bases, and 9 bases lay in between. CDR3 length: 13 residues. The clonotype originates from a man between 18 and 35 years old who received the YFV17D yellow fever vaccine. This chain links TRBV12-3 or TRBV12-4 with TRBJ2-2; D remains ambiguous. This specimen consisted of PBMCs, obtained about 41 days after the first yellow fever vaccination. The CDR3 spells CASSPMGTGELFF. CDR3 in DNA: TGTGCCAGCAGTCCTATGGGTACCGGGGAGCTGTTTTTT.